This TCR beta chain originates from a study of long-term antiretroviral therapy in people with HIV (dated by TCRdb to about 2022). About the full investigation: The earliest samples were collected about a decade before the 2015 WHO recommendation for immediate ART, when ART was typically delayed until CD4 counts fell. This retrospective serial study examined whether starting ART and sustained HIV suppression were associated with changes in the composition and diversity of the TRB repertoire in peripheral blood. From a few dozen adults with confirmed HIV infection, the cohort provided approximately 190 cryopreserved PBMC samples, gathered serially across a mean of around six years (range 1-12). Among the 25 to 30 participants with HIV, eleven were female. No cross-contamination during QIAcube processing turned up in test extractions that ran a monoclonal T-cell line alongside 33 polyclonal samples. Paper-wide results and their limitations: The samples were dated from the mid-2000s to the late 2010s, and the ART regimens that were used may be less effective than current ART regimens. Unsorted PBMC were profiled instead of sorted CD4+ and CD8+ T cells because pre-ART samples had limited cell numbers. Inferences about post-ART repertoire changes are limited because no data were available on ART adherence, viral resistance or therapy changes. Expanded TRB clones identified before ART initiation dominated the repertoire at all time points, although this dominance fluctuated and declined in many PLHIV after ART. Because PBMC availability was limited, only the TCR beta chain was sequenced, with no alpha chain pairing. Starting ART was linked to a significant rise in TRB diversity, yet even with long-term ART the diversity remained significantly lower than in transplant donor controls. Narrower CDR3 length ranges were observed in HIV repertoires than in controls, and an antigen-experienced repertoire with only a slight naive shift after ART was suggested by the network structure.

Its CDR3 holds 13 amino acids, cysteine through phenylalanine. Only the CDR3 region is kept as DNA, spanning 39 bases read in frame from base 1. CDR1 and CDR2, per the germline V gene, are SGHDT and YYEEEE. To be included, a participant needed at least one PBMC sample from before ART initiation plus at least two post-ART samples. Every participant with HIV received treatment in the United States of America. Before DNA extraction, cryopreserved samples containing about 0.95-10 million PBMC were thawed and washed. At the time of the earliest PBMC sample, participants with HIV were aged between roughly 20 and 55 years. Each participant contributed PBMC samples from 1-4 timepoints before ART initiation and 2-8 timepoints after ART initiation, with a median of 7 samples. Serial HIV viral load, CD4+ T-cell count, ART history and demographic data were obtained for every participant. Genomic DNA was extracted from unsorted PBMC with a Qiagen kit on a QIAcube, with processing performed in batches of 12 samples.

For this clone: It lacks a known antigen. Germline is not matched at one junction end, which may reflect a read error.

The immunoSEQ hsTCRB v3.0 assay was used at survey level resolution to sequence the TRB variable region. The targeted TRB sequencing depth was roughly 35,000-50,000 T-cell genomes per sample. Pooled TRB libraries were sequenced on an Illumina MiSeq with a v3 150-cycle kit. From the authors' description of their analysis: Repertoire analysis ran in R within a reproducible Nextflow workflow covering QC, data transformation and analysis. Custom analyses were implemented in LymphoSeq2, an R package for AIRR-Seq data exploration. A few samples yielding fewer than 5000 total TRB sequences were excluded, leaving about 190 analyzed HIV repertoires. Among the roughly 200 retained HIV repertoires, 59 were collected before ART initiation and some 130 after ART initiation. Each repertoire was downsampled to 5000 TRB nucleotide sequences, and summary statistics were averaged across 100 downsampling iterations. TRB sequences were retained for analysis only if CDR3 regions of at least seven amino acids were present. Two measures captured diversity: a Shannon entropy-derived clonality score and the Gini coefficient. In repertoire networks, the top 5000 CDR3 amino acid sequences were linked whenever an edit distance of one separated two sequences. GLIPH2 predicted antigen specificity groups and MHC restriction for TRB CDR3 amino acid sequences. CDR3 amino acid sequences were matched against VDJdb and McPAS-TCR to flag known CMV, EBV, HIV or tissue antigen associations. Pre-ART, post-ART and control groups were compared with Wilcoxon signed-rank tests and Holm-Bonferroni correction. TCRdb limited this immuneACCESS table to in-frame rearrangements with V and J called. A share of clones is missing; checked studies link under half to unresolved V genes, and the rest is unexplained. The V and J calls and clone size come from that table; D and trimming were worked out from the DNA. The sample records approximately 22,000 clones, roughly 80% of which are singletons. The top ten constitute almost 3.5% of the sample.

In this chain, TRBV5-6 is recombined with TRBJ2-7, with no reliable assignment of the D segment. The sequence came from a woman between 45 and 65 years old with HIV. The sequencing used unsorted PBMCs, collected 1.9 years after starting antiretroviral therapy. The CDR3 has the sequence CASSLAGVTLGHF. The sequenced DNA is TGTGCCAGCAGCTTGGCCGGAGTGACCTTAGGGCACTTC.